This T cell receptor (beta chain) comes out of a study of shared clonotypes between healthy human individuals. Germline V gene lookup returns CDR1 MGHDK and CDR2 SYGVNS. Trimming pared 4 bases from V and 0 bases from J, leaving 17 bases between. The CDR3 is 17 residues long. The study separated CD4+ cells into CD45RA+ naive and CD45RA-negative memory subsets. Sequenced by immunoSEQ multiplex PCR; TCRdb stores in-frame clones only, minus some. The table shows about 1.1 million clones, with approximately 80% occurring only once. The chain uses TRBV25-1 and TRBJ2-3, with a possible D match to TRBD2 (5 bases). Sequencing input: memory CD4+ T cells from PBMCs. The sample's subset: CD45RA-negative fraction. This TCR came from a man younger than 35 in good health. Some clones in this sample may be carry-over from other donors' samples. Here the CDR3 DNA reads TGTGCCAGCAGTGCCTACCATGGGTGGGAGAGCACAGATACGCAGTATTTT. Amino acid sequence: CASSAYHGWESTDTQYF.